Listed below are T cell receptor beta chains from one sample, sequenced in a study of blood T cells in healthy people across ages. TCRdb passed the 5' RACE reads through MiXCR, listing each CDR3 protein once. The data show over 1,500,000 distinct CDR3 sequences, with about 50% seen just once and approximately 2.1% held by the top ten. The specimen sequenced was blood. These receptors were obtained from a woman in her 40s in good health. The CDR3 runs from the conserved cysteine through the conserved F or W. D genes are given only for firm matches. Not every row has a clone size; where given, it reads once, few, many or a size class.

>-|TRBJ2-1|-|TRBV24-1
CATGKGVYNEQFF
TGTGCCACCGGAAAGGGGGTTTACAATGAGCAGTTCTTC
>-|TRBJ2-1|-|TRBV4-1
CASSQLAVRVSSYNEQFF
TGCGCCAGCAGCCAACTGGCCGTTAGGGTCAGTTCCTACAATGAGCAGTTCTTC
>-|TRBJ2-7|-|TRBV29-1
CSVRRTTGNYEQYF
TGCAGCGTTCGCCGTACTACAGGGAACTACGAGCAGTACTTC
>TRBD2|TRBJ2-3|-|TRBV29-1
CSVGASGYTDTQYF
TGCAGCGTTGGGGCTAGCGGCTACACAGATACGCAGTATTTT
>-|TRBJ1-1|-|TRBV20-1
CSASSSTANTEAFF
TGCAGTGCTAGCAGTTCGACAGCGAACACTGAAGCTTTCTTT
>-|TRBJ2-4|few|TRBV5-5
CASSLEAHYIQYF
TGTGCCAGCAGCTTGGAGGCGCACTACATTCAGTACTTC
>-|TRBJ2-6|-|TRBV5-4
CASSGSRANVLTF
TGTGCCAGCAGCGGGTCGCGGGCCAACGTCCTGACTTTC
>TRBD2|TRBJ2-1|-|TRBV29-1
CSVGVWLAVYNEQFF
TGCAGCGTGGGGGTCTGGCTAGCGGTATACAATGAGCAGTTCTTC
>-|TRBJ2-3|-|TRBV7-2
CASSSGPGLRTDTQYF
TGTGCCAGCAGCTCCGGACCGGGTTTGAGGACAGATACGCAGTATTTT
>-|TRBJ2-5|few|TRBV6-2/TRBV6-3
CASKQRDLQETQYF
TGTGCCAGCAAACAACGGGACTTACAAGAGACCCAGTACTTC
>-|TRBJ1-6|few|TRBV20-1
CSARWGRGTSSYNSPLHF
TGCAGTGCTAGATGGGGTCGGGGGACAAGTTCCTATAATTCACCCCTCCACTTT
>-|TRBJ1-2|-|TRBV24-1
CATSDPILGYTF
TGTGCCACCAGTGATCCTATCCTTGGCTACACCTTC
>-|TRBJ2-3|-|TRBV5-1
CASSPVEGGDTQYF
TGCGCCAGCAGCCCGGTGGAGGGGGGAGATACGCAGTATTTT
>TRBD1|TRBJ2-7|-|TRBV12-3/TRBV12-4
CASSWDRAPYEQYF
TGTGCCAGCAGTTGGGACAGGGCTCCCTACGAGCAGTACTTC
>TRBD1|TRBJ2-7|few|TRBV29-1
CSVESDRGVYEQYF
TGCAGCGTTGAAAGCGACAGGGGGGTGTACGAGCAGTACTTC
>-|TRBJ2-3|-|TRBV28
CASIRRDTQYF
TGTGCCAGCATCCGACGGGATACGCAGTATTTT
>-|TRBJ1-1|-|TRBV6-5
CASSSSLNRAFF
TGTGCCAGCAGTTCCTCACTAAACCGGGCTTTCTTT
>-|TRBJ2-5|-|TRBV27
CASSLFLRSETQYF
TGTGCCAGCAGTTTATTCCTCAGAAGTGAGACCCAGTACTTC